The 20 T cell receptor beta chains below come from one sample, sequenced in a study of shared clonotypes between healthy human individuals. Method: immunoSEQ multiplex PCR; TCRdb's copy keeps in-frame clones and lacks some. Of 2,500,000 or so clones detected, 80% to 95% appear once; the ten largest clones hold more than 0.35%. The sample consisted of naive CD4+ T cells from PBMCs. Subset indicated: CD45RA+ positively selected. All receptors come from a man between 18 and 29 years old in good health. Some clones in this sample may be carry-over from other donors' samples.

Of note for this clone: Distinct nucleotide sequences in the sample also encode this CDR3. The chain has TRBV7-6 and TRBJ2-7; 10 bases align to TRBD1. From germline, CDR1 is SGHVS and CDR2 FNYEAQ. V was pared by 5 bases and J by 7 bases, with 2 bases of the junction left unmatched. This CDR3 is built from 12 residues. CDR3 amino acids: CASSPDRGEQYF. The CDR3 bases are TGTGCCAGCAGCCCGGACAGGGGGGAGCAGTACTTC.

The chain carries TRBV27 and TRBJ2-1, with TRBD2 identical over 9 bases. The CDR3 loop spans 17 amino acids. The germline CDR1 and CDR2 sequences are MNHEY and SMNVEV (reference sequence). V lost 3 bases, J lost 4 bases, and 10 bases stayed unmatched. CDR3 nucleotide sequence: TGTGCCAGCAGTTTCTTGGCGGGAGGGCCTGGGTACAATGAGCAGTTCTTC. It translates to CASSFLAGGPGYNEQFF.

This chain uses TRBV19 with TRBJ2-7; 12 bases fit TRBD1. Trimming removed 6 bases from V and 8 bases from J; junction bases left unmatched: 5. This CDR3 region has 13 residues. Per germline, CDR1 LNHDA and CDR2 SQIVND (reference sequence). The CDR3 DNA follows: TGTGCCAGTAGGCACGGGACAGGGGGCCAGCAGTACTTC. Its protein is CASRHGTGGQQYF.

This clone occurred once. Here the CDR3 reads CASSLDSLSGNTIYF. The DNA for the CDR3 is TGTGCCAGCAGCTTGGACAGCCTCTCTGGAAACACCATATATTTT. The chain is built from TRBV7-6 and TRBJ1-3; maybe TRBD1 (6 bases). V was clipped by 3 bases and J by 0 bases, with 9 bases between them. Per germline, CDR1 SGHVS and CDR2 FNYEAQ. This CDR3 is built from 15 residues.

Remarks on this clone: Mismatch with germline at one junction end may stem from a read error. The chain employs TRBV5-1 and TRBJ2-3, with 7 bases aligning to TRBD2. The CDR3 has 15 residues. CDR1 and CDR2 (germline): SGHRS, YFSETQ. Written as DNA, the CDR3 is TGCGCCAGCGGCTTGGGACTAACTAGCACAGATACGCAGTATTTT. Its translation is CASGLGLTSTDTQYF.

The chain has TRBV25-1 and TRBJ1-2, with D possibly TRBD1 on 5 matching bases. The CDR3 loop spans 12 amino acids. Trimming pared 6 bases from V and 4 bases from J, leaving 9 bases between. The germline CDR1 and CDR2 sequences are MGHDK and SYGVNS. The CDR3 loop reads CASSRGTYGYTF. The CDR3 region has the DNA TGTGCCAGCAGCCGGGGGACCTATGGCTACACCTTC.

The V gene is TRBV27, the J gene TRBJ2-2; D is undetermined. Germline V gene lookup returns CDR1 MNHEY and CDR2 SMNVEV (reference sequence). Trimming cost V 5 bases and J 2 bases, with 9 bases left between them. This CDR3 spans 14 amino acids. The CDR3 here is CASSPLINTGELFF. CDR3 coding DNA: TGTGCCAGCAGTCCGCTCATTAACACCGGGGAGCTGTTTTTT.

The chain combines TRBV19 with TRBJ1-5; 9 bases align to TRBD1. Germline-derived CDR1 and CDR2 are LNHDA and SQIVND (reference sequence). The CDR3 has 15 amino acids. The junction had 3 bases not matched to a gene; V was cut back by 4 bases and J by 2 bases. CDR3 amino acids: CASSTDRGGNQPQHF. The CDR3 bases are TGTGCCAGTAGTACCGACAGGGGGGGCAATCAGCCCCAGCATTTT.

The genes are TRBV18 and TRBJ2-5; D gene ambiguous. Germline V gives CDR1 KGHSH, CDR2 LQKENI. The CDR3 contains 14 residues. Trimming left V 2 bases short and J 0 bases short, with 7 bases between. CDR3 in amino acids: CASSPLQDQETQYF. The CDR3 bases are TGTGCCAGCTCACCATTGCAAGACCAAGAGACCCAGTACTTC.

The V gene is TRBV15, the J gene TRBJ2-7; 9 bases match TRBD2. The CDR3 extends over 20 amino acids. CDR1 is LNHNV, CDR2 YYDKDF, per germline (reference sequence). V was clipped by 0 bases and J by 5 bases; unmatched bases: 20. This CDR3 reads CATSRDLVERASGAPNEQYF. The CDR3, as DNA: TGTGCCACCAGCAGAGATCTGGTGGAACGGGCTAGCGGGGCCCCAAACGAGCAGTACTTC.

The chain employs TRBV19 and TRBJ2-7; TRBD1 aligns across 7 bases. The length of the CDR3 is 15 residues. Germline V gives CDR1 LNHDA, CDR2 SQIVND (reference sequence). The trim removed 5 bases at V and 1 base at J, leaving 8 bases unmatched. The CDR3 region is CASSSGQAFSYEQYF. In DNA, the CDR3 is TGTGCCAGTAGTTCAGGACAGGCGTTTTCCTACGAGCAGTACTTC.

CDR3 nucleotides: TGTGCCAGCAGCTTGGAGGTGGGGGGCAATGAGCAGTTCTTC. This gives the protein CASSLEVGGNEQFF. The gene calls are TRBV5-4 and TRBJ2-1; tentatively, D is TRBD2 (6 bases). V was pared by 0 bases and J by 6 bases, with 10 bases between. This CDR3 contains 14 residues. Per germline, CDR1 SGHNT and CDR2 YYREEE (reference sequence).

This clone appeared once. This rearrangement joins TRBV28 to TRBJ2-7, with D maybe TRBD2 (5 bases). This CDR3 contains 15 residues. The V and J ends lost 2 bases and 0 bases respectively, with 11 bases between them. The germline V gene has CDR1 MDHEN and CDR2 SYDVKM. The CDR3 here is CASSLVDFSSYEQYF. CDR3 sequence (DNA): TGTGCCAGCAGTTTAGTGGACTTCAGCTCCTACGAGCAGTACTTC.

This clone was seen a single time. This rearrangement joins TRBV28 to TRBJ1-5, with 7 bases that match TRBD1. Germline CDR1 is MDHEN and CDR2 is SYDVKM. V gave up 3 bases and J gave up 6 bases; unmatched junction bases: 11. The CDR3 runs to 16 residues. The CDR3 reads CASSLGSRGDGQPQHF. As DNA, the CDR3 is TGTGCCAGCAGTTTGGGATCCAGGGGGGACGGTCAGCCCCAGCATTTT.

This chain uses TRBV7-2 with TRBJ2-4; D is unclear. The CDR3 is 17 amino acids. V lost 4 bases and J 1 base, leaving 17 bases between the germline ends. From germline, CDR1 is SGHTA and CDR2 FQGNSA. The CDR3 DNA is TGTGCCAGCAGCTCAGCCAGTAGGGTGGGGGCCAAAAACATTCAGTACTTC. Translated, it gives CASSSASRVGAKNIQYF.

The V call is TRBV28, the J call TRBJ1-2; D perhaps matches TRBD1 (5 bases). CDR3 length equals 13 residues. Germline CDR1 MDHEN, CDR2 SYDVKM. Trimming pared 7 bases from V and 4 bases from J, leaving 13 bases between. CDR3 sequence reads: CASTGLIPYGYTF. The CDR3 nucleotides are TGTGCCAGCACAGGGCTGATTCCCTATGGCTACACCTTC.

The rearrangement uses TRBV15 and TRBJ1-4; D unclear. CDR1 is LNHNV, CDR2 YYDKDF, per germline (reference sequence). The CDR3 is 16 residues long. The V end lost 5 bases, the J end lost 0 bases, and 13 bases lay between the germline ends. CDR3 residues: CATSPGDTATNEKLFF. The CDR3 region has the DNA TGTGCCACCAGCCCCGGTGATACAGCAACTAATGAAAAACTGTTTTTT.

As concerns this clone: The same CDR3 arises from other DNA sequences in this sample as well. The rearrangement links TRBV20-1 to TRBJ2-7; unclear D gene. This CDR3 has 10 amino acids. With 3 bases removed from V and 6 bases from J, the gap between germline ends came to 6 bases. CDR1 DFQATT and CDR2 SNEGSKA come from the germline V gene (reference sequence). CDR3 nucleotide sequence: TGCAGTGCTAGGGTTGCCGAGCAGTACTTC. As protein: CSARVAEQYF.

The CDR3 coding sequence is TGTGCCAGCAGTTTATATCCATTGAACACTGAAGCTTTCTTT. It is translated as CASSLYPLNTEAFF. J is TRBJ1-1 and V is TRBV27, with D hard to call. The germline gives CDR1 MNHEY, CDR2 SMNVEV (reference sequence). Deletions cut 1 base from V and 0 bases from J, with 6 bases between. This CDR3 contains 14 residues.

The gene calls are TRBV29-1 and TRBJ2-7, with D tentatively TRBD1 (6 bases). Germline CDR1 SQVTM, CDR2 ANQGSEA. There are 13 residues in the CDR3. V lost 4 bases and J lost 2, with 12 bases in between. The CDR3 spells CSVVSGDPYEQYF. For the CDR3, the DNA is TGCAGCGTTGTCTCAGGGGATCCCTACGAGCAGTACTTC.